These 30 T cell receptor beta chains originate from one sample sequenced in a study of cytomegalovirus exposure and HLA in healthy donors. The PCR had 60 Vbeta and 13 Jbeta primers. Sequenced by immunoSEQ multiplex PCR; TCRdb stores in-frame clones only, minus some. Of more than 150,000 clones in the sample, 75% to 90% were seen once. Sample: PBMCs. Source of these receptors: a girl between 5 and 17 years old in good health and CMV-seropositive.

CDR3 sequence reads: CASSPREREEHEQYF. CDR3 bases: TGTGCCAGCAGCCCCAGGGAGCGGGAGGAACACGAGCAGTACTTC. V is TRBV5-8 and J is TRBJ2-7; 9 bases align to TRBD2. Unmatched junction bases numbered 10, after V lost 4 bases and J lost 5 bases. The CDR3 covers 15 residues. CDR1 SGHTS and CDR2 YDEGEE come from the germline V gene.

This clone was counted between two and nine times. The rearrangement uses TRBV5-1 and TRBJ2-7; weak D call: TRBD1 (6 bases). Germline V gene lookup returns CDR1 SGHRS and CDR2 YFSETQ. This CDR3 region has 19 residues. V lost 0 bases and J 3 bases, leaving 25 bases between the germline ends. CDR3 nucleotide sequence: TGCGCCAGCAGCTTGGATCTAGGGACAATCCCACAACTCGACTACGAGCAGTACTTC. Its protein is CASSLDLGTIPQLDYEQYF.

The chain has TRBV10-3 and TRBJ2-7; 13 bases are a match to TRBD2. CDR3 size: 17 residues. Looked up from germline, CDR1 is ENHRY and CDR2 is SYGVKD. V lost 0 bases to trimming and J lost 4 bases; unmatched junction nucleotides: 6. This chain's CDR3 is CAISESRTSGRTYEQYF. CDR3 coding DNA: TGTGCCATCAGTGAGTCCCGGACTAGCGGGAGAACGTACGAGCAGTACTTC.

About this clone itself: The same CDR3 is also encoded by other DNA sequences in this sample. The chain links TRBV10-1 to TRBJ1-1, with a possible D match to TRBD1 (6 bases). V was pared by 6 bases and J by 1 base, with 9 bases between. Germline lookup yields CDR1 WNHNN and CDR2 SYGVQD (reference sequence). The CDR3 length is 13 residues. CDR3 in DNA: TGCGCCAGCAGCGAGACAGGGAACACTGAAGCTTTCTTT. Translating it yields CASSETGNTEAFF.

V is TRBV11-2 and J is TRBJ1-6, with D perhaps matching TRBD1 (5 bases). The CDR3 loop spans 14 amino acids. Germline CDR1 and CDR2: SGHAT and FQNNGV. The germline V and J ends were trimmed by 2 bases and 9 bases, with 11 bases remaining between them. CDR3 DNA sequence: TGTGCCAGCAGCTTATCAGGGTACGGTTCACCCCTCCACTTT. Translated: CASSLSGYGSPLHF.

The CDR3: CASSYSGAGEDTQYF. CDR3 DNA: TGTGCCAGCAGTTACTCGGGAGCGGGAGAGGATACGCAGTATTTT. The chain links TRBV6-5 to TRBJ2-3; TRBD2 matches at 8 bases. Trimming removed 0 bases from V and 6 bases from J; junction bases left unmatched: 5. This CDR3 comprises 15 residues. From germline, CDR1 is MNHEY and CDR2 SVGAGI.

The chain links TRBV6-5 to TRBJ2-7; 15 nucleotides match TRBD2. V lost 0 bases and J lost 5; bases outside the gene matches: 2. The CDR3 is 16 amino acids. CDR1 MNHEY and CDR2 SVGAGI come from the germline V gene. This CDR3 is CASSYSGTSGRHEQYF. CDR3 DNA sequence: TGTGCCAGCAGTTACTCAGGGACTAGCGGGAGGCACGAGCAGTACTTC.

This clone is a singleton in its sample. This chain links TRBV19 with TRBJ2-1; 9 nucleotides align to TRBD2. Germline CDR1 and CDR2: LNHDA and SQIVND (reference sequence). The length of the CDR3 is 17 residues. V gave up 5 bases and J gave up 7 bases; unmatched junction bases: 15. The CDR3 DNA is TGTGCCAGTAGTGGAGTAAAAATTAGCGGGAGCCGTAATGAGCAGTTCTTC. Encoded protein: CASSGVKISGSRNEQFF.

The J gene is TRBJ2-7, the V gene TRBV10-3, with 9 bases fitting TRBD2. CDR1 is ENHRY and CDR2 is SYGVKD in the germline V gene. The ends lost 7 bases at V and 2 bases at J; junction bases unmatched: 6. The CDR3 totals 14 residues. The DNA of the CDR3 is TGTGCCATCAAAAGTCTAGCGGGGCCCTACGAGCAGTACTTC. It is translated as CAIKSLAGPYEQYF.

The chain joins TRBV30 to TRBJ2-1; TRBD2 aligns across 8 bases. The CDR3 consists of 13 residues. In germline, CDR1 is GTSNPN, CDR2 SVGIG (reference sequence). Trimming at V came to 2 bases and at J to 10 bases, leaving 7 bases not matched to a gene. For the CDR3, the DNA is TGTGCCTGGAGTCAAGCGGGAGTTCGGGAGCAGTTCTTC. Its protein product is CAWSQAGVREQFF.

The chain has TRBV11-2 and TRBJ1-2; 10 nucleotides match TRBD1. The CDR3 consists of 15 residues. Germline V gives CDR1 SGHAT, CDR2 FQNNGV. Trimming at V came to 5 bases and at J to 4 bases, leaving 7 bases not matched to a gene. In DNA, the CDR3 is TGTGCCAGCAGCCCCGGGACAGGGGTTATCTATGGCTACACCTTC. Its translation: CASSPGTGVIYGYTF.

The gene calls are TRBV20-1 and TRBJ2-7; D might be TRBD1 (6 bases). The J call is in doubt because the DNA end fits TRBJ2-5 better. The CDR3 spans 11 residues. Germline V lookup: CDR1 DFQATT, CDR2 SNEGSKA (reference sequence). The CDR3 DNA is TGCAGTGCTACTCAGGGGGAGACCCAGTACTTC. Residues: CSATQGETQYF.

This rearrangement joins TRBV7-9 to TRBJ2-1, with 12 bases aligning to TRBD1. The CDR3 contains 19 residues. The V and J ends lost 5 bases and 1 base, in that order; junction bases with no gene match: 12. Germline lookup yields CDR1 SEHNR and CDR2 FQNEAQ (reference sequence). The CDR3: CASSGDRGPVAGSYNEQFF. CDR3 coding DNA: TGTGCCAGCAGCGGGGACAGGGGGCCGGTAGCGGGATCCTACAATGAGCAGTTCTTC.

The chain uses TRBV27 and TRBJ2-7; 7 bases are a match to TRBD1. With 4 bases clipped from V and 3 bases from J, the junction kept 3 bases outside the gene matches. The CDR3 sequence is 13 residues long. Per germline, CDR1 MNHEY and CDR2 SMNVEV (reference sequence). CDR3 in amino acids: CASSSRTGYEQYF. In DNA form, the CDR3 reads TGTGCCAGCAGTTCCAGGACAGGCTACGAGCAGTACTTC.

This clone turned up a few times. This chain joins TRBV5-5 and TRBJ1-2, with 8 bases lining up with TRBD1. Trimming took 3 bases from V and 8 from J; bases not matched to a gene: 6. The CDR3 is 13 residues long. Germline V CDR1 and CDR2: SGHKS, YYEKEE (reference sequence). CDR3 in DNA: TGTGCCAGCAGCTACGACAGGGGCGGAGGCTACACCTTC. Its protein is CASSYDRGGGYTF.

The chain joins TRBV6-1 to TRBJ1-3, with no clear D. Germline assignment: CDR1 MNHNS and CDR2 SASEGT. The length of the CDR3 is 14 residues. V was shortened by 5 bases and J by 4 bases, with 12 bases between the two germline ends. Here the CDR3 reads CASSTDPGGNTIYF. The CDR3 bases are TGTGCCAGCAGTACGGACCCGGGGGGAAACACCATATATTTT.

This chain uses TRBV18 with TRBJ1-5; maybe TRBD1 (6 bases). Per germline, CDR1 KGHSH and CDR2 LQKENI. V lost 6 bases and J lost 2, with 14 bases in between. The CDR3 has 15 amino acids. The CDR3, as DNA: TGTGCCAGCTCGCCAACAGGGAATCGCAATCAGCCCCAGCATTTT. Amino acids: CASSPTGNRNQPQHF. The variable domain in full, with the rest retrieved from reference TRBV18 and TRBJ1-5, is NAGVMQNPRHLVRRRGQEARLRCSPMKGHSHVYWYRQLPEEGLKFMVYLQKENIIDESGMPKERFSAEFPKEGPSILRIQQVVRGDSAAYFCASSPTGNRNQPQHFGDGTRLSIL.

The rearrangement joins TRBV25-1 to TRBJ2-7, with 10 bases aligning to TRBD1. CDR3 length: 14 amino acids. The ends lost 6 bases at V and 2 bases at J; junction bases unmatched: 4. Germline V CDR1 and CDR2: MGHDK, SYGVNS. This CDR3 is CASSGTGEPYEQYF. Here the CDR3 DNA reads TGTGCCAGCAGCGGGACAGGGGAGCCCTACGAGCAGTACTTC.

The DNA of the CDR3 is TGTGCCAGCAGCCAGACAGGGGAAGAGACCCAGTACTTC. Amino acid sequence: CASSQTGEETQYF. The rearrangement uses TRBV6-5 and TRBJ2-5, with TRBD1 matching over 8 bases. CDR3 size: 13 residues. Germline V gene sequence: CDR1 MNHEY, CDR2 SVGAGI. Losses at the gene ends were 6 bases for V and 3 bases for J; bases not matched to a gene: 3.

CDR3 residues: CASSFGLALSYEQYF. The CDR3 bases are TGTGCCAGCAGCTTCGGACTAGCGCTCTCCTACGAGCAGTACTTC. The rearrangement links TRBV7-9 to TRBJ2-7; 9 nucleotides line up with TRBD2. The V and J ends lost 3 bases and 0 bases, in that order; junction bases with no gene match: 3. Germline-derived CDR1 and CDR2 are SEHNR and FQNEAQ (reference sequence). The CDR3 runs to 15 residues. Looking up the rest from reference TRBV7-9 and TRBJ2-7 gives the full variable domain: DTGVSQNPRHKITKRGQNVTFRCDPISEHNRLYWYRQTLGQGPEFLTYFQNEAQLEKSRLLSDRFSAERPKGSFSTLEIQRTEQGDSAMYLCASSFGLALSYEQYFGPGTRLTVT.

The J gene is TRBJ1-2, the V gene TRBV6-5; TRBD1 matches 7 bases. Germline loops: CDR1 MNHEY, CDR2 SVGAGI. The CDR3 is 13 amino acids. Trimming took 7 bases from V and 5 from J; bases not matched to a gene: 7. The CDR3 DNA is TGTGCCAGCAAGGAGGGACAGCTATATGGCTACACCTTC. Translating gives CASKEGQLYGYTF.

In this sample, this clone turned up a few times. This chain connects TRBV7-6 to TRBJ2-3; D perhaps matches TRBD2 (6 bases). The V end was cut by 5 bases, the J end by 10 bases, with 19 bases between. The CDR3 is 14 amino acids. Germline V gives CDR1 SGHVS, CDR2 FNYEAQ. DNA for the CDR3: TGTGCCAGCAGCCCATTAGCGGAACCGGGAGCGCAGTATTTT. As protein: CASSPLAEPGAQYF.

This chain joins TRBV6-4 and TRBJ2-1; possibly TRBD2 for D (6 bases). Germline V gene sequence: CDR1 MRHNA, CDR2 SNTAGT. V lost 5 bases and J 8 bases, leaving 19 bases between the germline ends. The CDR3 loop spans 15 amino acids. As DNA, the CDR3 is TGTGCCAGCAGTCGACTAGTTTCATCCTCCGATGAGCAGTTCTTC. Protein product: CASSRLVSSSDEQFF.

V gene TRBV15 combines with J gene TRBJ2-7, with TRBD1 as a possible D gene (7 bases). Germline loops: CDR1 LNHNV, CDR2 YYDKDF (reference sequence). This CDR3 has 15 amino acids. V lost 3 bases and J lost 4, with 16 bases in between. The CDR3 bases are TGTGCCACCAGCAGGGAAGAGACAGGGAGGTACGAGCAGTACTTC. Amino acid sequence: CATSREETGRYEQYF.

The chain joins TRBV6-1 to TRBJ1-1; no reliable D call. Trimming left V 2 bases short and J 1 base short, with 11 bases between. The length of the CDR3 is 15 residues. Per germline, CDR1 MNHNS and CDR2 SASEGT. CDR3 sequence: CASSEPGERNTEAFF. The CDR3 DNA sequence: TGTGCCAGCAGTGAACCCGGGGAACGGAACACTGAAGCTTTCTTT.

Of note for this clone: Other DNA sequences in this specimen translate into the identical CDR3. CDR3 nucleotides: TGTGCCAGCTCGAGTACCGGGGAGCTGTTTTTT. It specifies CASSSTGELFF. The J gene is TRBJ2-2, the V gene TRBV7-9, with D uncertain. The CDR3 sequence is 11 residues long. CDR1 SEHNR and CDR2 FQNEAQ come from the germline V gene (reference sequence). The V end was cut by 8 bases, the J end by 5 bases, with 6 bases between.

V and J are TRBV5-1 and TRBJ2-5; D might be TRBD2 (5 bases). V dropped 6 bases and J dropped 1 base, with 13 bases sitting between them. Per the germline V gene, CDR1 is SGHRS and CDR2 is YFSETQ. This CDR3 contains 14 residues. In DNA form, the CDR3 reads TGCGCCAGCATGGTGGGGAGCCCCCAAGAGACCCAGTACTTC. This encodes CASMVGSPQETQYF.

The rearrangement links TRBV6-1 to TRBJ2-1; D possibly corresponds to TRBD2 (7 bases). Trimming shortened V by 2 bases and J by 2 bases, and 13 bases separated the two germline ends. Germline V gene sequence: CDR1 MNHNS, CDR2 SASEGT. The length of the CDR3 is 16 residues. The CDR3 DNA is TGTGCCAGCAGTGAATGGGGGCTAGCGGCCTACAATGAGCAGTTCTTC. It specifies CASSEWGLAAYNEQFF.

CDR3 nucleotide sequence: TGCGCCAGCAGTGTGACAGGGAACAATCAGCCCCAGCATTTT. As protein: CASSVTGNNQPQHF. This chain links TRBV4-1 with TRBJ1-5; the match to TRBD1 covers 7 bases. The CDR3 contains 14 residues. Per germline, CDR1 MGHRA and CDR2 YSYEKL. Unmatched junction bases numbered 5, after V lost 6 bases and J lost 3 bases.

The CDR3, as DNA: TGTGCCAGTACCCCGACAGGGGAATTCTATGGCTACACCTTC. This sequence encodes CASTPTGEFYGYTF. The V gene is TRBV19, the J gene TRBJ1-2; 8 nucleotides line up with TRBD1. The CDR3 is made up of 14 amino acids. Germline values: CDR1 LNHDA, CDR2 SQIVND (reference sequence). Unmatched junction bases numbered 8, after V lost 7 bases and J lost 4 bases.